The rows below give T cell receptor beta chains drawn from one sample of a study of radiation and T cells in renal cell carcinoma. The data were produced by immunoSEQ multiplex PCR, yet TCRdb's version contains in-frame clones alone and is incomplete. The sample holds 150,000 or so clones, about 88% seen once. The input for sequencing was blood, taken from a patient whose treatment included radiotherapy and nephrectomy. All receptors come from a woman in her 70s with renal cell carcinoma. The CDR3 runs from the conserved cysteine through the conserved F or W. D genes are given only for firm matches. Part of the rows lack a size; the others show once, few, many or a class for expanded clones.

j_call v_call d_call clone_size cdr3_aa cdr3_nt
TRBJ2-3 TRBV9 TRBD2 . CASSGPLAGGTDTQYF TGTGCCAGCAGCGGACCTTTAGCGGGTGGGACAGATACGCAGTATTTT
TRBJ2-3 TRBV9 TRBD2 once CASSYRGGGAVDTQYF TGTGCCAGCAGCTACCGTGGCGGGGGGGCGGTAGATACGCAGTATTTT
TRBJ1-5 TRBV4-1 TRBD1 . CASSLGTANQPQHF TGCGCCAGCAGCCTCGGGACAGCAAATCAGCCCCAGCATTTT
TRBJ2-1 TRBV29-1 TRBD2 . CSSYSGGASNEQFF TGCAGCTCCTATAGCGGGGGGGCCTCAAATGAGCAGTTCTTC
TRBJ2-5 TRBV7-9 . . CASSHKWETQYF TGTGCCAGCAGCCACAAGTGGGAGACCCAGTACTTC
TRBJ2-3 TRBV5-1 TRBD2 . CASSPRLAGGPDTQYF TGCGCCAGCAGCCCTAGACTAGCGGGGGGCCCAGATACGCAGTATTTT
TRBJ2-7 TRBV9 TRBD2 . CASSVGTSGGTYEQYF TGTGCCAGCAGCGTAGGTACTAGCGGGGGGACCTACGAGCAGTACTTC
TRBJ2-2 TRBV28 . . CASRASGRGELFF TGTGCCAGCAGAGCTTCAGGGAGAGGGGAGCTGTTTTTT
TRBJ1-2 TRBV2 . . CASYGDVRGYTF TGTGCCAGCTACGGGGACGTCCGGGGCTACACCTTC
TRBJ1-1 TRBV7-3 . . CASSLKGTTEAFF TGTGCCAGCAGCCTAAAGGGGACCACTGAAGCTTTCTTT
TRBJ2-1 TRBV14 . . CASSRWTGVGYNEQFF TGTGCCAGCAGCCGATGGACGGGGGTAGGGTACAATGAGCAGTTCTTC
TRBJ2-6 TRBV11-3 . . CASSLTGAGANVLTF TGTGCCAGCAGCTTGACGGGGGCTGGGGCCAACGTCCTGACTTTC
TRBJ1-5 TRBV30 . many CAWADRINQPQHF TGTGCCTGGGCTGACAGAATAAATCAGCCCCAGCATTTT
TRBJ2-5 TRBV4-3 . . CASSQQLGAGETQYF TGCGCCAGCAGCCAACAGTTGGGGGCCGGAGAGACCCAGTACTTC
TRBJ1-1 TRBV9 . few CASSVSAGNTEAFF TGTGCCAGCAGCGTATCGGCAGGGAACACTGAAGCTTTCTTT
TRBJ1-5 TRBV19 . . CASSIGSGRNQPQHF TGTGCCAGTAGTATAGGGTCAGGGCGGAATCAGCCCCAGCATTTT
TRBJ2-2 TRBV9 . . CASSVEGAGAGELFF TGTGCCAGCAGCGTAGAAGGGGCTGGGGCCGGGGAGCTGTTTTTT
TRBJ1-5 TRBV5-6 TRBD1 . CASSLTGGWSQPQHF TGTGCCAGCAGCTTGACAGGGGGCTGGAGTCAGCCCCAGCATTTT
TRBJ1-5 TRBV19 TRBD1 . CASSIRGTNQPQHF TGTGCCAGTAGTATCAGGGGGACTAATCAGCCCCAGCATTTT
TRBJ1-1 TRBV5-1 TRBD1 . CASSRITGGIAEAFF TGCGCCAGCAGCCGGATAACAGGGGGCATCGCTGAAGCTTTCTTT
TRBJ2-3 TRBV11-2 TRBD2 . CASSPPGLAGHTQYF TGTGCCAGCAGCCCTCCGGGACTAGCGGGGCATACGCAGTATTTT
TRBJ1-1 TRBV6-1 . . CASPPAGWSTEAFF TGTGCCAGCCCTCCAGCAGGATGGAGCACTGAAGCTTTCTTT
TRBJ1-2 TRBV4-3 TRBD1 . CASSQVDRGDGYTF TGCGCCAGCAGCCAAGTAGACAGGGGGGATGGCTACACCTTC
TRBJ2-7 TRBV28 TRBD1 few CASSLPRTGGGVGADEQYF TGTGCCAGCAGTTTACCCCGGACAGGGGGGGGTGTTGGGGCCGACGAGCAGTACTTC
TRBJ2-3 TRBV6-1 TRBD2 . CASSGPAAGVSTDTQYF TGTGCCAGCAGTGGACCGGCTGCGGGGGTCAGCACAGATACGCAGTATTTT
TRBJ1-2 TRBV28 TRBD1 . CAIRQGGNYGYTF TGTGCGATTCGACAGGGGGGTAACTATGGCTACACCTTC
TRBJ2-7 TRBV19 TRBD2 . CASSAPGTRYEQYF TGTGCCAGTAGTGCCCCCGGGACTAGATACGAGCAGTACTTC
TRBJ1-5 TRBV18 . . CASSPMAGGSSQPQHF TGTGCCAGCTCACCGATGGCGGGGGGCTCGAGTCAGCCCCAGCATTTT
TRBJ1-1 TRBV29-1 . . CSVVAPPYTEAFF TGCAGCGTTGTGGCTCCCCCCTACACTGAAGCTTTCTTT
TRBJ2-5 TRBV9 . . CASSNPLKGSGGETQYF TGTGCCAGCAGCAACCCCCTTAAGGGGTCAGGGGGGGAGACCCAGTACTTC
TRBJ1-6 TRBV4-3 . . CASSPRQADSPLHF TGCGCCAGCAGCCCTCGACAGGCAGATTCACCCCTCCACTTT
TRBJ2-7 TRBV4-1 . . CASSYTERGSMYEQYF TGCGCCAGCAGCTATACAGAGCGAGGGTCGATGTACGAGCAGTACTTC
TRBJ2-3 TRBV27 . . CASRTTFTDTQYF TGTGCCAGCAGGACGACCTTCACAGATACGCAGTATTTT
TRBJ2-2 TRBV7-2 . once CASSPVRVGTGELFF TGTGCCAGCAGCCCGGTGAGAGTTGGGACCGGGGAGCTGTTTTTT
TRBJ1-1 TRBV7-2 . . CASSLEGTRGEAFF TGTGCCAGCAGCTTAGAGGGGACAAGGGGTGAAGCTTTCTTT
TRBJ1-3 TRBV30 . . CAWRFQRGSGNTIYF TGTGCCTGGAGATTCCAAAGGGGGTCTGGAAACACCATATATTTT
TRBJ1-1 TRBV19 . . CASSIAASKPTEAFF TGTGCCAGTAGTATAGCAGCCAGCAAGCCCACTGAAGCTTTCTTT
TRBJ2-5 TRBV5-4 . . CASSGGTQETQYF TGTGCCAGCAGCGGGGGGACTCAAGAGACCCAGTACTTC
TRBJ2-5 TRBV30 . once CAWSLGGRETQYF TGTGCCTGGAGTCTTGGGGGCCGGGAGACCCAGTACTTC
TRBJ1-2 TRBV7-2 TRBD1 . CASSLGQGAYGYTF TGTGCCAGCAGCTTAGGACAGGGCGCCTATGGCTACACCTTC
TRBJ2-3 TRBV2 . . CASSDLSPLGLATTDTQYF TGTGCCAGCAGTGATCTAAGCCCCTTGGGATTAGCGACGACAGATACGCAGTATTTT
TRBJ1-2 TRBV6-5 . once CASRPDPNYGYTF TGTGCCAGCAGACCCGACCCTAACTATGGCTACACCTTC
TRBJ2-7 TRBV2 TRBD1 once CASSERTGSNAQYF TGTGCCAGCAGTGAACGGACAGGGAGTAACGCGCAGTACTTC
TRBJ1-1 TRBV11-2 TRBD1 . CASSPRQGMNTEAFF TGTGCCAGCAGCCCTCGACAGGGTATGAACACTGAAGCTTTCTTT
TRBJ1-3 TRBV7-9 . once CASSPDSTGNTIYF TGTGCCAGCAGCCCGGACTCCACTGGAAACACCATATATTTT
TRBJ2-3 TRBV27 TRBD2 . CASSRGGTQYF TGTGCCAGCAGTCGGGGGGGTACGCAGTATTTT
TRBJ2-7 TRBV27 . . CASGSQSAGGRQGSYEQYF TGTGCCAGCGGATCTCAGTCGGCAGGGGGGAGGCAGGGCTCCTACGAGCAGTACTTC
TRBJ1-1 TRBV9 . . CASSEGLNTEAFF TGTGCCAGCAGCGAGGGACTGAACACTGAAGCTTTCTTT
TRBJ2-7 TRBV27 TRBD2 . CASSLSRLAGGQLYEQYF TGTGCCAGCAGTTTATCGAGACTAGCGGGGGGCCAACTTTACGAGCAGTACTTC
TRBJ1-1 TRBV6-5 . . CASGYTGGNTEAFF TGTGCCAGCGGCTACACTGGGGGGAACACTGAAGCTTTCTTT
TRBJ1-3 TRBV7-2 . . CASSLQGDTIYF TGTGCCAGCAGCCTACAGGGTGACACCATATATTTT
TRBJ2-4 TRBV4-3 TRBD2 . CASSSSGGAGNIQYF TGCGCCAGCAGTTCTAGCGGGGGGGCTGGAAACATTCAGTACTTC